The 16 T cell receptor beta chains below were found in one sample sequenced in a study of a mutant IDH1 vaccine in newly diagnosed glioma. Antigens of these TCRs are unknown. Sequenced by immunoSEQ multiplex PCR; TCRdb stores in-frame clones only, minus some. The sample records about 60,000 clones, 80% to 90% being singletons. Time point indicated: week 35, safety follow-up. Doses comprised 300 ug of mutant IDH1 20-mer peptide each, plus topical imiquimod. The specimen was PBMCs, collected from a glioma patient whose treatment included an IDH1 peptide vaccine. Source of these receptors: a man younger than 40 with glioma.

The chain links TRBV15 to TRBJ2-3; no definite D call. CDR1 is LNHNV, CDR2 YYDKDF, per germline (reference sequence). The CDR3 spans 13 residues. Between the trimmed V and J ends, which lost 3 bases and 6 bases, there was a span of 10 bases. CDR3 region: CATSRDGLDTQYF. The CDR3 DNA is TGTGCCACCAGCAGGGACGGGCTGGATACGCAGTATTTT.

The chain uses TRBV6-5 and TRBJ2-5; 7 bases match TRBD2. Germline-derived CDR1 and CDR2 are MNHEY and SVGAGI. The CDR3 extends over 15 amino acids. The V and J ends lost 6 bases and 7 bases, in that order; junction bases with no gene match: 14. The CDR3, as DNA: TGTGCCAGCAGCCCTTCGGGAGGAAGAATTGGGACCCAGTACTTC. Translation: CASSPSGGRIGTQYF.

This clone was recorded a few times. CDR3 sequence (DNA): TGTGCCAGCAGTGAAACAGGTGAGAACACTGAAGCTTTCTTT. Translating it yields CASSETGENTEAFF. V usage is TRBV2 and J usage is TRBJ1-1; possible D gene TRBD1, 5 bases. The CDR3 covers 14 residues. CDR1 and CDR2 (germline): SNHLY, FYNNEI. Trimming pared 2 bases from V and 1 base from J, leaving 8 bases between.

This clone showed up just once. The CDR3 DNA follows: TGTGCCAGCAGACCCGGGACAGGGGGTTACACAGATACGCAGTATTTT. Its protein is CASRPGTGGYTDTQYF. This sequence joins TRBV25-1 and TRBJ2-3, with 11 bases that match TRBD1. Germline CDR1 and CDR2: MGHDK and SYGVNS. The junction had 7 bases not matched to a gene; V was cut back by 6 bases and J by 2 bases. The CDR3 covers 16 residues.

This clone came up a few times. V is TRBV19 and J is TRBJ1-5; perhaps TRBD1 as D (5 bases). Per germline, CDR1 LNHDA and CDR2 SQIVND (reference sequence). This CDR3 is 15 amino acids long. Trimming took off 6 bases at V and 3 bases at J, with 15 bases between the two ends. In DNA, the CDR3 is TGTGCCAGTAGCCGAGGGTGGGGGGACAATCAGCCCCAGCATTTT. Translating it yields CASSRGWGDNQPQHF.

The chain is built from TRBV6-5 and TRBJ2-5; tentative D call: TRBD1 (5 bases). The CDR3 is 15 residues long. Germline CDR1 and CDR2: MNHEY and SVGAGI. V was cut by 0 bases and J by 3 bases, with 11 bases left in between. This CDR3 is CASSYSAGSEETQYF. The CDR3 DNA reads as TGTGCCAGCAGTTACTCAGCAGGGTCGGAAGAGACCCAGTACTTC.

The gene calls are TRBV9 and TRBJ2-2; D might be TRBD1 or TRBD2, each matching 5 bases. CDR3 size: 15 residues. V was cut by 3 bases and J by 3 bases, with 12 bases left in between. In germline, CDR1 is SGDLS, CDR2 YYNGEE. The DNA for the CDR3 is TGTGCCAGCAGCGGGGAGACAGACTACACCGGGGAGCTGTTTTTT. It is translated as CASSGETDYTGELFF.

The chain joins TRBV18 to TRBJ1-2; D is unclear. V was pared by 1 base and J by 0 bases, with 12 bases between. CDR3 length equals 16 residues. From germline, CDR1 is KGHSH and CDR2 LQKENI. The DNA for the CDR3 is TGTGCCAGCTCACCACGGGAGGAACCTCCTAACTATGGCTACACCTTC. This encodes CASSPREEPPNYGYTF.

This clone was detected a few times. V usage is TRBV30 and J usage is TRBJ1-5; perhaps TRBD1 as D (5 bases). V was clipped by 0 bases and J by 11 bases, with 17 bases between them. The CDR3 is 14 residues long. The V gene's germline CDR1 is GTSNPN and CDR2 SVGIG (reference sequence). DNA for the CDR3: TGTGCCTGGAGTGTTACGGGACGGTACGGGGCCCAGCATTTT. Residues: CAWSVTGRYGAQHF.

The J gene is TRBJ1-3, the V gene TRBV18; no clear D gene. V lost 3 bases and J 4 bases, leaving 7 bases between the germline ends. CDR3 length: 13 amino acids. Germline V gives CDR1 KGHSH, CDR2 LQKENI. The CDR3 spells CASSPSGGNTIYF. The CDR3 nucleotides are TGTGCCAGCTCACCTTCCGGGGGAAACACCATATATTTT. The entire variable domain, with the rest obtained from reference TRBV18 and TRBJ1-3, is as follows: NAGVMQNPRHLVRRRGQEARLRCSPMKGHSHVYWYRQLPEEGLKFMVYLQKENIIDESGMPKERFSAEFPKEGPSILRIQQVVRGDSAAYFCASSPSGGNTIYFGEGSWLTVV.

This clone occurred a few times. The rearrangement links TRBV11-2 to TRBJ1-1, with TRBD1 identical over 10 bases. The CDR3 runs to 13 residues. V was pared by 5 bases and J by 7 bases, with 4 bases of the junction left unmatched. Per the germline V gene, CDR1 is SGHAT and CDR2 is FQNNGV. CDR3 residues: CASSVGTGVEAFF. The CDR3 DNA reads as TGTGCCAGCAGCGTCGGGACAGGGGTTGAAGCTTTCTTT.

This clone was recorded a few times. The chain employs TRBV4-1 and TRBJ1-2; TRBD1 aligns across 9 bases. V lost 6 bases, J lost 3 bases, and 5 bases stayed unmatched. Per the germline V gene, CDR1 is MGHRA and CDR2 is YSYEKL. The CDR3 contains 14 residues. CDR3 protein: CASSLRDRDYGYTF. The CDR3 DNA reads as TGCGCCAGCAGTCTCCGGGACAGGGACTATGGCTACACCTTC.

V is TRBV6-5 and J is TRBJ2-5; D remains ambiguous. The length of the CDR3 is 15 residues. V lost 4 bases and J lost 0, with 12 bases in between. Looked up from germline, CDR1 is MNHEY and CDR2 is SVGAGI. CDR3 protein: CASSSRQPYQETQYF. CDR3 DNA sequence: TGTGCCAGCAGTTCCCGCCAGCCGTACCAAGAGACCCAGTACTTC.

The rearrangement joins TRBV29-1 to TRBJ2-4, with no clear D. This CDR3 spans 15 amino acids. Per the germline V gene, CDR1 is SQVTM and CDR2 is ANQGSEA. Trimming took off 6 bases at V and 0 bases at J, with 15 bases between the two ends. The CDR3 nucleotides read TGCAGCGTCCTTGACACCCTCTTAGCCAAAAACATTCAGTACTTC. It is translated as CSVLDTLLAKNIQYF.

The V call is TRBV28, the J call TRBJ1-1; 10 nucleotides match TRBD1. The V gene's germline CDR1 is MDHEN and CDR2 SYDVKM. CDR3 size: 17 residues. J was trimmed by 4 bases and V by 6 bases; bases with no gene match: 14. The CDR3 loop is CASSIGQGGGIGTEAFF. DNA of the CDR3: TGTGCCAGCAGCATTGGACAGGGGGGTGGGATCGGCACTGAAGCTTTCTTT.

V and J are TRBV11-2 and TRBJ2-7, with a possible D match to TRBD2 (5 bases). Trimming left V 10 bases short and J 2 bases short, with 9 bases between. The germline V gene encodes CDR1 SGHAT and CDR2 FQNNGV. The CDR3 is 11 amino acids. For the CDR3, the DNA is TGTGCCACCGGGGAAACCTACGAGCAGTACTTC. Protein product: CATGETYEQYF.